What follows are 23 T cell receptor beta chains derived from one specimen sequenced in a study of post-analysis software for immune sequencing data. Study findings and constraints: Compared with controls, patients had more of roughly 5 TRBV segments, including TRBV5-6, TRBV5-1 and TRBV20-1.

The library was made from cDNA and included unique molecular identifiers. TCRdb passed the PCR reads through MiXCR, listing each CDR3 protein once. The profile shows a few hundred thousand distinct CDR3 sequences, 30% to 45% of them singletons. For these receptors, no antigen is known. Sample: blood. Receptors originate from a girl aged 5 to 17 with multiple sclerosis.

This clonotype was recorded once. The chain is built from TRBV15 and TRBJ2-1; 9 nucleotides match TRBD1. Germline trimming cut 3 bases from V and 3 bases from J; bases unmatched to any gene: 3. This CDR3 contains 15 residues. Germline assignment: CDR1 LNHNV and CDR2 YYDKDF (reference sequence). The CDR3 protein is CATSSWGQGYNEQFF. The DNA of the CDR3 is TGTGCCACCAGCAGTTGGGGACAGGGCTACAATGAGCAGTTCTTC.

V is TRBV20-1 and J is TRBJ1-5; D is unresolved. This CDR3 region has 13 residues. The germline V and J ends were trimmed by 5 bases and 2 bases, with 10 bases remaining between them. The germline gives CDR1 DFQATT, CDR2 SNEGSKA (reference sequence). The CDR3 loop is CSADIRGNQPQHF. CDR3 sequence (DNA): TGCAGTGCTGACATACGGGGCAATCAGCCCCAGCATTTT.

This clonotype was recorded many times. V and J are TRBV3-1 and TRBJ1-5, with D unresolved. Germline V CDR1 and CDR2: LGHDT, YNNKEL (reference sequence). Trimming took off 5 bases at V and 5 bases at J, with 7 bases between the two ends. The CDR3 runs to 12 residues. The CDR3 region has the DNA TGTGCCAGCAGCTATATCGATCAGCCCCAGCATTTT. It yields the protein CASSYIDQPQHF.

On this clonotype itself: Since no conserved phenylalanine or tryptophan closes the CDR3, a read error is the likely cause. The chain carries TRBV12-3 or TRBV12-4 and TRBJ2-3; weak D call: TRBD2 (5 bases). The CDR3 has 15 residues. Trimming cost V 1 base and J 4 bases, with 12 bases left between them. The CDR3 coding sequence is TGTGCCAGCAGTTTAGAGAGAGGGAGAGCAGATACGCAGTATTCT. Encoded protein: CASSLERGRADTQYS.

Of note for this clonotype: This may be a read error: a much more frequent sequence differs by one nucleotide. As DNA, the CDR3 is TGTGACAGCAGCCCGGGGACTAGCGGCGGAGGGACCCAGTACTTC. This sequence encodes CDSSPGTSGGGTQYF. The V call is TRBV2, the J call TRBJ2-5; TRBD2 aligns across 11 bases. The CDR3 loop spans 15 amino acids. The germline V gene has CDR1 SNHLY and CDR2 FYNNEI.

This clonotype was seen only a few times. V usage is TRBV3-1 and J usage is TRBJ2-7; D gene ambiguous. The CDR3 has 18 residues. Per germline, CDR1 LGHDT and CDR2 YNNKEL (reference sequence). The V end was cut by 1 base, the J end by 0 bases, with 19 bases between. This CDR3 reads CASSQGPPDSPSSYEQYF. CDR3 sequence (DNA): TGTGCCAGCAGCCAAGGTCCGCCGGATAGCCCAAGCTCCTACGAGCAGTACTTC.

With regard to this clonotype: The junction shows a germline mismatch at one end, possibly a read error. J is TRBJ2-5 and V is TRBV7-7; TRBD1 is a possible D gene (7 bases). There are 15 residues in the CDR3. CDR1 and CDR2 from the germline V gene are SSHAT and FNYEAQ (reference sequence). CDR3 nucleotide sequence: TGTGCTAGCAGCTTAGGTCCAGGGGGGCAAGAGACCCAGTACTTC. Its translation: CASSLGPGGQETQYF. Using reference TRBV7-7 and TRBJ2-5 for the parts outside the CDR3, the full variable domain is GAGVSQSPRYKVTKRGQDVTLRCDPISSHATLYWYQQALGQGPEFLTYFNYEAQPDKSGLPSDRFSAERPEGSISTLTIQRTEQRDSAMYRCASSLGPGGQETQYFGPGTRLLVL.

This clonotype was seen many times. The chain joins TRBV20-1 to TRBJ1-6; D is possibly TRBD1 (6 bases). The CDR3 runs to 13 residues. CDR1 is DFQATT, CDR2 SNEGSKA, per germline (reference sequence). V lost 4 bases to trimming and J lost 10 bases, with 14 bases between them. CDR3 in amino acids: CSAKYRAGSPLHF. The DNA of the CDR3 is TGCAGTGCTAAATACAGGGCGGGATCACCCCTCCACTTT.

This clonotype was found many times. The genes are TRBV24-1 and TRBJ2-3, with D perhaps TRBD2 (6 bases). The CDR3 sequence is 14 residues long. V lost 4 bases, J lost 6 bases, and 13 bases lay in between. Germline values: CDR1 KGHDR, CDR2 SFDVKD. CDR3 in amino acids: CATSETTSLDTQYF. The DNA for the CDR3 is TGTGCCACCAGTGAGACCACTAGCTTGGATACGCAGTATTTT.

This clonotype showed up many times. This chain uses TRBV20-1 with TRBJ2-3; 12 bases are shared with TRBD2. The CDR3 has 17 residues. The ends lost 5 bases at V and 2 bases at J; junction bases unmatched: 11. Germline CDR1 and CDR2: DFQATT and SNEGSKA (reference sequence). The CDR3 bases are TGCAGTGCTCCCTCCGGCGGACTAGCGGGGCCCACAGATACGCAGTATTTT. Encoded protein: CSAPSGGLAGPTDTQYF.

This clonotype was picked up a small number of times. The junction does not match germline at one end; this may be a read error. The CDR3 region is CTTSRAGGSSYNEQFF. The CDR3 coding sequence is TGTACCACCAGCAGGGCGGGGGGGAGCTCCTACAATGAGCAGTTCTTC. The rearrangement links TRBV15 to TRBJ2-1; 9 bases agree with TRBD2. CDR3 length: 16 residues. CDR1 LNHNV and CDR2 YYDKDF come from the germline V gene (reference sequence).

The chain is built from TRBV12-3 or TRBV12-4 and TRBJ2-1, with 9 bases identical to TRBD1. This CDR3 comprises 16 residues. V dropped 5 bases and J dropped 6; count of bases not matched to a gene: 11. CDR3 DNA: TGTGCCAGCAGTCGCCGGGACAGGGACACCTGCAATGAGCAGTTCTTC. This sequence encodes CASSRRDRDTCNEQFF.

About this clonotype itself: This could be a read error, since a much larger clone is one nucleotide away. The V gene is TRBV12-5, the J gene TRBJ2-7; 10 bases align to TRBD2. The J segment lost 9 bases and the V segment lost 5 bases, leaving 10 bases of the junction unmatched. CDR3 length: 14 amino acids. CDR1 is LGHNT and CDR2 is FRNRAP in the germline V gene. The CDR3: CASGTSSGSRGQYF. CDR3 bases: TGTGCTAGTGGTACTTCTAGCGGGAGTCGAGGGCAGTACTTC. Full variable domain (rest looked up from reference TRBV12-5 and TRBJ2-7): DARVTQTPRHKVTEMGQEVTMRCQPILGHNTVFWYRQTMMQGLELLAYFRNRAPLDDSGMPKDRFSAEMPDATLATLKIQPSEPRDSAVYFCASGTSSGSRGQYFGPGTRLTVT.

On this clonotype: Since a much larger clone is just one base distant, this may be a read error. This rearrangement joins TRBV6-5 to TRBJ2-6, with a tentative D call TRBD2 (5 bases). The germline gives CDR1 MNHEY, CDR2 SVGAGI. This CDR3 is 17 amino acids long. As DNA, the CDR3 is TGTGCCAGCAGTTACTCGAATAAGGGCGTCGGGGTCAACGTCCTGACTTTC. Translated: CASSYSNKGVGVNVLTF.

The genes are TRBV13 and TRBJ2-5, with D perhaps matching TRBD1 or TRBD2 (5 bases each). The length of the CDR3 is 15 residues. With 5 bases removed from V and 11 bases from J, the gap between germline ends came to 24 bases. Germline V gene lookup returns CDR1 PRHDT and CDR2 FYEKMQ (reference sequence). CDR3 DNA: TGTGCCAGCAGCAAGAACCGGGACCCCGGGAATGAGCAGTACTTC. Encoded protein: CASSKNRDPGNEQYF. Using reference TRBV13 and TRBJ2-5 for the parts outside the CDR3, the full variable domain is AAGVIQSPRHLIKEKRETATLKCYPIPRHDTVYWYQQGPGQDPQFLISFYEKMQSDKGSIPDRFSAQQFSDYHSELNMSSLELGDSALYFCASSKNRDPGNEQYFGPGTRLLVL.

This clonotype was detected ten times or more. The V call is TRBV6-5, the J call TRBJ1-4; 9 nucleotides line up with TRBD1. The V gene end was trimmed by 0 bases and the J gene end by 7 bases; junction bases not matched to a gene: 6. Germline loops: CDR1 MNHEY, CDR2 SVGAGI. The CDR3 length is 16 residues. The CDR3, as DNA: TGTGCCAGCAGTTACTCACGACCGACAGGGGGTGAAAAACTGTTTTTT. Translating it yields CASSYSRPTGGEKLFF.

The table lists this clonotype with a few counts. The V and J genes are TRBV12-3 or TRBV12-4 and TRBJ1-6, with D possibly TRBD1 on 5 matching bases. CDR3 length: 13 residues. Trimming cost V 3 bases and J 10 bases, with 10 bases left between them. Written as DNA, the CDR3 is TGTGCCAGCAGTTTCGGGGGGAGGTCACCCCTCCACTTT. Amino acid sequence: CASSFGGRSPLHF.

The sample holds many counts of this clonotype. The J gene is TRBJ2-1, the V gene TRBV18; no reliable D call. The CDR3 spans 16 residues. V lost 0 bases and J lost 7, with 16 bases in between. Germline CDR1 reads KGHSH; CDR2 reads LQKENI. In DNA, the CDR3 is TGTGCCAGCTCACCACCGACGCGTAAGGTGGTGAATGAGCAGTTCTTC. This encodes CASSPPTRKVVNEQFF.

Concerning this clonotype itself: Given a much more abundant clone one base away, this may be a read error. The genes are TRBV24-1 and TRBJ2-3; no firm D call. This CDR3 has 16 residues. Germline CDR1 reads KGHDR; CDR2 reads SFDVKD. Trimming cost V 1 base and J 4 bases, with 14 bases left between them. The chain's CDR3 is CATSDFAADAADTQYF. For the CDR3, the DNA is TGTGCCACCAGTGATTTCGCGGCAGACGCCGCAGATACGCAGTATTTT.

The CDR3 sequence: CSAARASETQYF. CDR3 nucleotide sequence: TGCAGTGCTGCCCGGGCCTCCGAGACCCAGTACTTC. J is TRBJ2-5 and V is TRBV20-1, with D unclear. V lost 5 bases to trimming and J lost 5 bases, with 12 bases between them. This CDR3 contains 12 residues. Germline V lookup: CDR1 DFQATT, CDR2 SNEGSKA (reference sequence).

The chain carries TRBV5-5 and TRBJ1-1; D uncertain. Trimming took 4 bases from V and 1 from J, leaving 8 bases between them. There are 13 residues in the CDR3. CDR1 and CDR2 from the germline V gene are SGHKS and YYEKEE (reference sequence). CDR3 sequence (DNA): TGTGCCAGCAGCCCACAGACGAACACTGAAGCTTTCTTT. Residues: CASSPQTNTEAFF.

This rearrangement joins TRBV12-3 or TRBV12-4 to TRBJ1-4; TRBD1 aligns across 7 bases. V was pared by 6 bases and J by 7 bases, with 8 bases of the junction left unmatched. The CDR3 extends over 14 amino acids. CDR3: CASRNRQGGEKLFF. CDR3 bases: TGTGCCAGCAGAAATAGACAGGGAGGTGAAAAACTGTTTTTT.

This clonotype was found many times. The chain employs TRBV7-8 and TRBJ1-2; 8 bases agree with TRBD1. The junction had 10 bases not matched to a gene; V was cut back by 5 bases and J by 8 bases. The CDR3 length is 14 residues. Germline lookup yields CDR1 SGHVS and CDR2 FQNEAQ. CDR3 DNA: TGTGCCAGCAGCCCAGGCGGGCAGGGGGCAGGCTACACCTTC. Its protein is CASSPGGQGAGYTF.